The entry below gives a single TCR beta chain sequence along with its context. Antigen unknown. This sample was taken from a study of CXCR3-negative and CXCR3-positive naive CD8 T cells. The CDR3 loop spans 15 amino acids. Germline lookup yields CDR1 LGHDT and CDR2 YNNKEL (reference sequence). General study findings and limits: Naive CXCR3-negative and CXCR3-positive cells had similar TRBV-TRBJ usage; memory differed.

The authors prepared UMI-labeled TRB cDNA libraries by 5' RACE. With the 5' RACE reads reprocessed, TCRdb shows one record per CDR3 protein and no DNA. This repertoire comprises tens of thousands of distinct CDR3 sequences; its ten largest clones make up around a quarter. What was sequenced was memory CD8+ T cells from blood. The source is a human donor in good health. Some clones in this sample may be carry-over from other donors' samples. The chain uses TRBV3-1 and TRBJ2-7; as DNA is missing, the TRBD1 call by TCRdb cannot be tested. CDR3 loop: CASSQDGTGFYEQYF.